This T cell receptor beta chain was obtained from a study of cytomegalovirus exposure and HLA in healthy donors. PCR involved 60 Vbeta and 13 Jbeta primers. Clones were read by immunoSEQ multiplex PCR, and TCRdb kept only the in-frame ones, dropping some. The repertoire has approximately 130,000 clones, approximately 8.6% of them found once; the top ten carry approximately 6%. This CDR3 contains 15 residues. Per the germline V gene, CDR1 is KGHSH and CDR2 is LQKENI. Trimming took off 5 bases at V and 0 bases at J, with 11 bases between the two ends. Source material: PBMCs. This clonotype was sampled from a woman aged 40 to 49 in good health and CMV-seropositive. This sequence joins TRBV18 and TRBJ1-3; D is perhaps TRBD1 (5 bases). CDR3 sequence reads: CASSTDKISGNTIYF. The CDR3 DNA follows: TGTGCCAGCTCAACGGACAAGATCTCTGGAAACACCATATATTTT.